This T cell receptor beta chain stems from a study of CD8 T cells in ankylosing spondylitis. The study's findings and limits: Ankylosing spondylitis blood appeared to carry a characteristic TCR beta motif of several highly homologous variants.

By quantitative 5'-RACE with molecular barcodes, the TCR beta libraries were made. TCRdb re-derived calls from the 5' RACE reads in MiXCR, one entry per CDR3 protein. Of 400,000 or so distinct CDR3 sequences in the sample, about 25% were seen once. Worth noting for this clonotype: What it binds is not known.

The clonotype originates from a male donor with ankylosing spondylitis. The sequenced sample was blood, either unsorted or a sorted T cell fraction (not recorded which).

The CDR3 is CASSQTGGEREKLFF. In DNA form, the CDR3 reads TGCGCCAGCAGCCAAACAGGGGGCGAGCGTGAAAAACTGTTTTTT. The gene calls are TRBV5-1 and TRBJ1-4, with 9 positions matching TRBD1. V was clipped by 4 bases and J by 7 bases; unmatched bases: 8. Germline values: CDR1 SGHRS, CDR2 YFSETQ. This CDR3 is built from 15 residues.